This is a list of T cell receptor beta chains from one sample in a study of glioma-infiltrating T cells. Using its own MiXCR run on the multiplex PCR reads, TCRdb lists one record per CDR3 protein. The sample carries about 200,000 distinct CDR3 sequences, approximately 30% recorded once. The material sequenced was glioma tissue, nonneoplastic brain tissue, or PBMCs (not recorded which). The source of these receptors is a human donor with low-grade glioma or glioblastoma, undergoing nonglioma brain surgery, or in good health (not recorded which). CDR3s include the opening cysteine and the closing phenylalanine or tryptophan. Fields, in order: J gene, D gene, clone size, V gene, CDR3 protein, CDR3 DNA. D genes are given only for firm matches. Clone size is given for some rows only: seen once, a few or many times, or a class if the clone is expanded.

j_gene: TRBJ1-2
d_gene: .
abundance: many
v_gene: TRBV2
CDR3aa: CASSESGIRTNYGYTF
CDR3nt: TGTGCCAGCAGTGAAAGCGGGATACGGACTAACTATGGCTACACCTTC

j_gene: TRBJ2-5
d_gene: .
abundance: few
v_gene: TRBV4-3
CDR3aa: CASSQDIGGRGETQYF
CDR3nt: TGCGCCAGCAGCCAAGATATCGGGGGTCGGGGAGAGACCCAGTACTTC

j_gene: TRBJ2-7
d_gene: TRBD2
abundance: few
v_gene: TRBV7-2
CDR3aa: CASSSWASGAYEQYF
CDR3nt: TGTGCCAGCAGCTCGTGGGCTAGCGGGGCGTACGAGCAGTACTTC

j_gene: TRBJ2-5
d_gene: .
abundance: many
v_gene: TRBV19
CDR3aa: CASSIGRGSTVTQYF
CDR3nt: TGTGCCAGTAGTATCGGCCGGGGCAGTACGGTAACCCAGTACTTC

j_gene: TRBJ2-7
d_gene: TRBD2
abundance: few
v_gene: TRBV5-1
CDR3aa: CASSLRSSGRFSYEQYF
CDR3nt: TGCGCCAGCAGCTTGAGGTCTAGCGGGAGGTTCTCCTACGAGCAGTACTTC

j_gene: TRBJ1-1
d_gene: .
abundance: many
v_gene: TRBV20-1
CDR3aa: CSAGDPAGTEAFF
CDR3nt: TGCAGTGCTGGGGACCCGGCGGGCACTGAAGCTTTCTTT

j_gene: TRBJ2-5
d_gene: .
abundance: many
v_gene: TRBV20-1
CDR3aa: CSASLTGRETQYF
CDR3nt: TGCAGTGCTTCACTGACTGGTCGGGAGACCCAGTACTTC

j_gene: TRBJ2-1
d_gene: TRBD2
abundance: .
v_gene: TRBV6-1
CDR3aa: CASSRQGLADEQIF
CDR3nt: TGTGCCAGCAGTCGACAGGGACTAGCGGATGAGCAGATCTTC

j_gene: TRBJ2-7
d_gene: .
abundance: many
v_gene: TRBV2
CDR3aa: CASSEGGFSYEQYF
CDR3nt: TGTGCCAGCAGTGAAGGAGGCTTTTCGTACGAGCAGTACTTC

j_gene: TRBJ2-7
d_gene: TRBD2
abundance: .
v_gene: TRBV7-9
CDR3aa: CASSSRGGQGYEQYF
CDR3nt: TGTGCCAGCAGCTCCCGCGGGGGTCAGGGCTACGAGCAGTACTTC

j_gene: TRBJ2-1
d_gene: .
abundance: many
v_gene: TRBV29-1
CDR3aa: CSAQLGRVAEQFF
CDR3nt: TGCAGCGCCCAATTAGGGAGAGTCGCTGAGCAGTTCTTC

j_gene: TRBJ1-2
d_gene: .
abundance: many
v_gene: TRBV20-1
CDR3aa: CSARDREATYGYTF
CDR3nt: TGCAGTGCTAGAGATCGGGAAGCGACCTATGGCTACACCTTC

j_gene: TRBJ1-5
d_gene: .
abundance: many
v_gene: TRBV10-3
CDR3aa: CAISEQGRYQPQHF
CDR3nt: TGTGCCATCAGTGAACAGGGAAGGTATCAGCCCCAGCATTTT

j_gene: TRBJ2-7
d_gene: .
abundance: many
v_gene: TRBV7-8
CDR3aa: CASSLVHNEQYF
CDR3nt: TGTGCCAGCAGCTTAGTACACAACGAGCAGTACTTC

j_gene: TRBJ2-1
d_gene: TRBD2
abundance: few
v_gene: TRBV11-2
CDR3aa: CASSSGLAGWNEQFF
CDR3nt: TGTGCCAGCAGCTCGGGACTAGCGGGATGGAATGAGCAGTTCTTC

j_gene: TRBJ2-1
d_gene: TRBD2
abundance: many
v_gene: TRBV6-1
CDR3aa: CASSSGTSGNNEQFF
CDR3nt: TGTGCCAGCAGTTCGGGTACTAGCGGAAACAATGAGCAGTTCTTC

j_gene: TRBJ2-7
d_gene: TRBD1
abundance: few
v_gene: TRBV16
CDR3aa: CASSQSQGQGSFRNF
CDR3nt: TGTGCCAGCAGCCAATCCCAGGGACAGGGTTCTTTTCGGAACTTC

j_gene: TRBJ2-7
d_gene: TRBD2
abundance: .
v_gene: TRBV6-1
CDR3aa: CASRGTSYYSYEQYF
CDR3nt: TGTGCCAGCAGGGGGACTAGCTACTACTCCTACGAGCAGTACTTC

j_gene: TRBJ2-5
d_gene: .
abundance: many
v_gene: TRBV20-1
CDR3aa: CSAPKSQETQYF
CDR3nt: TGCAGTGCCCCAAAGAGCCAAGAGACCCAGTACTTC

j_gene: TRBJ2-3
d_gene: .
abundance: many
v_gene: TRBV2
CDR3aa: CASIWSSTDTQYF
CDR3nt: TGTGCCAGCATCTGGAGTAGCACAGATACGCAGTATTTT

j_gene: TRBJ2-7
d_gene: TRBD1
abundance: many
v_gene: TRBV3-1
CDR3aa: CASSRPGQGYYEQYF
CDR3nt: TGTGCCAGCAGCAGACCGGGACAGGGGTACTACGAGCAGTACTTC

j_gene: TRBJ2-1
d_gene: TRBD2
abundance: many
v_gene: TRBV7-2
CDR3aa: CASSLTPGTSGTEQFF
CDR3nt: TGTGCCAGCAGCTTAACCCCTGGGACTAGCGGAACCGAGCAGTTCTTC

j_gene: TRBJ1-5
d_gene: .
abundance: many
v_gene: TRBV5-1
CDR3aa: CASRSTSEGPQHF
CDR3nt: TGCGCCAGCAGGTCCACATCAGAGGGGCCCCAGCATTTT

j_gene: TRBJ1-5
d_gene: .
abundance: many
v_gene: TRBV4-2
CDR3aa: CASSQEATFRSNQPQHF
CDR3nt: TGTGCCAGCAGCCAAGAGGCCACTTTTAGGAGCAATCAGCCCCAGCATTTT